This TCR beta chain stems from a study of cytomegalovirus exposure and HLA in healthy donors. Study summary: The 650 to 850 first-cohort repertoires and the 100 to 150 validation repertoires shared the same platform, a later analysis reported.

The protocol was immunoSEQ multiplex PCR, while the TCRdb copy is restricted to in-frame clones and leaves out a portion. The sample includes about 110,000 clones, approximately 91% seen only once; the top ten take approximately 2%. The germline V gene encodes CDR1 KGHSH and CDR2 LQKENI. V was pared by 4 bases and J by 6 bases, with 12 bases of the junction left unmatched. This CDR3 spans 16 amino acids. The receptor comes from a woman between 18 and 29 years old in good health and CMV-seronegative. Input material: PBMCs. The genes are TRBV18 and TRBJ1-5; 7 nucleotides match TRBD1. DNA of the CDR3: TGTGCCAGCTCACAAACAGTGGCAGGGGGTGGTCAGCCCCAGCATTTT. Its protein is CASSQTVAGGGQPQHF. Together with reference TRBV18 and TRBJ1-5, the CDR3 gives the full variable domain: NAGVMQNPRHLVRRRGQEARLRCSPMKGHSHVYWYRQLPEEGLKFMVYLQKENIIDESGMPKERFSAEFPKEGPSILRIQQVVRGDSAAYFCASSQTVAGGGQPQHFGDGTRLSIL.